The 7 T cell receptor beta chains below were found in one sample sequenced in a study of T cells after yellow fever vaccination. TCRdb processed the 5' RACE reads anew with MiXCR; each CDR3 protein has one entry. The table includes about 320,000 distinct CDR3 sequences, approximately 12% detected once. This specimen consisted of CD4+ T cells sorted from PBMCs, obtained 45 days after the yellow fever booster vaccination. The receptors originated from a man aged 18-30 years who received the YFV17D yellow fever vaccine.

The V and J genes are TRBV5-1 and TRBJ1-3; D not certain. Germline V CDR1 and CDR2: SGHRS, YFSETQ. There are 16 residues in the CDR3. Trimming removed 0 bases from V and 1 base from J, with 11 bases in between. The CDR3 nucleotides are TGCGCCAGCAGCTTGGTAGGGTCGGTTTCTGGAAACACCATATATTTT. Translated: CASSLVGSVSGNTIYF.

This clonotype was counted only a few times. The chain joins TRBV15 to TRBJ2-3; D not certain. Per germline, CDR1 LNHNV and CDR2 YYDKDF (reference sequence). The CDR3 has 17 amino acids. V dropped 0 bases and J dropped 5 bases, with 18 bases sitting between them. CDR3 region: CATSREGPGPPGDTQYF. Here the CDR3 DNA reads TGTGCCACCAGCAGAGAAGGGCCAGGCCCCCCGGGAGATACGCAGTATTTT.

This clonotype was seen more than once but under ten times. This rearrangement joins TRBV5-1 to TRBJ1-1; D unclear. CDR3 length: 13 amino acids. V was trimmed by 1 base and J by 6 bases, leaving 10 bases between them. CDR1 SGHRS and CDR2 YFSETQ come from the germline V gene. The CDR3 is CASSLLPWAEAFF. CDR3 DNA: TGCGCCAGCAGCTTGTTACCTTGGGCTGAAGCTTTCTTT.

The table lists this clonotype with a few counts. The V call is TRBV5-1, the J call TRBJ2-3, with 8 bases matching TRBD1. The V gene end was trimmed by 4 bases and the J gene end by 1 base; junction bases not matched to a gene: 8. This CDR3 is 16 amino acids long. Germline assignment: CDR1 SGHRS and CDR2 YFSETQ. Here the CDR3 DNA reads TGCGCCAGCAGCCGAGGACAGGGACCGGGCACAGATACGCAGTATTTT. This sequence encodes CASSRGQGPGTDTQYF. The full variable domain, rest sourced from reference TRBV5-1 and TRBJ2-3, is KAGVTQTPRYLIKTRGQQVTLSCSPISGHRSVSWYQQTPGQGLQFLFEYFSETQRNKGNFPGRFSGRQFSNSRSEMNVSTLELGDSALYLCASSRGQGPGTDTQYFGPGTRLTVL.

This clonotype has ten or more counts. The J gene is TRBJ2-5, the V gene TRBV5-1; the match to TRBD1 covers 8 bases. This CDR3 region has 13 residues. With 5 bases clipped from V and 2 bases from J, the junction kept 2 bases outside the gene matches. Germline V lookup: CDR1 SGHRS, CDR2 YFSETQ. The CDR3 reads CASRRTGQETQYF. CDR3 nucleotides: TGCGCCAGCAGACGGACAGGGCAAGAGACCCAGTACTTC.

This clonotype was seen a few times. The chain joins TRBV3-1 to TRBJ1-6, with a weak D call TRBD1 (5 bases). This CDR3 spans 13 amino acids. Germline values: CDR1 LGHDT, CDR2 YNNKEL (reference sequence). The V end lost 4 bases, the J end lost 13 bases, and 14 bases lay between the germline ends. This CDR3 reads CASSLGRSGPLHF. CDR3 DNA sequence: TGTGCCAGCAGCCTGGGACGTTCGGGGCCCCTCCACTTT.

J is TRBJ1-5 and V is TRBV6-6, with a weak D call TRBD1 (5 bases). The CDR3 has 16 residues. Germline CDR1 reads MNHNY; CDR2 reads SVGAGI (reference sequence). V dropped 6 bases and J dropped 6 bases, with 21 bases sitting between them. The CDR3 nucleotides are TGTGCCAGCAGCCGCCCCGGGGGAAGGGGTCCTCAGCCCCAGCATTTT. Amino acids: CASSRPGGRGPQPQHF.